This TCR beta chain was captured by sequencing in a study of beta chain features in type 1 diabetes (dated by TCRdb to 2016 to 2018). Turning to the overall study: Mean age, gender distribution, total cell number and subset yield did not differ between patients and healthy donors. A total of some 110 million sorted cells were examined across all samples, and a strong correlation was observed between cell number per subset and RNA yield. The study compared TCRB repertoires of sorted circulating CD4+ T cell subsets between recently diagnosed type 1 diabetes patients and matched healthy donors. Regulatory and stem cell-like memory subsets were isolated from only 8 patients and roughly eight healthy donors, whereas naive and central memory subsets came from all 28 donors. What the research found in general, with its limitations: Because small numbers of individuals were included in the HLA sub-analyses, any influence of HLA type on TCRB rearrangement was left unresolved. PCR may preferentially amplify shorter templates, but because patient and control samples were amplified and corrected together, any resulting skew would affect both groups equally. Because cDNA was sequenced instead of genomic DNA, activated cells with high expression could be over-represented, although the groups did not differ in activation or CD3 levels. A moderate but significant shortening of TCRB CDR3 length was observed in type 1 diabetes patients in all four CD4+ subsets. Patients with type 1 diabetes made fewer insertions and deleted more nucleotides at VDJ recombination sites, implying thymic rearrangement abnormalities. Naive, central memory and regulatory TCRB repertoires appeared more similar among patients than among healthy donors.

The entire isolated RNA was reverse transcribed using the High Capacity cDNA Reverse Transcription Kit, and thus expressed TCRB transcripts were sequenced. Naive, central memory and regulatory T cell samples underwent deep immunoSEQ sequencing, averaging about 3.57 million total reads per sample. After sorted cells were lysed in RLT buffer, RNA was extracted with DNase-treated RNeasy Micro or Mini kits, with the choice depending on cell number. To prevent cross-contamination, every cell subset was processed on its own, while patient and healthy donor samples were processed together. The immunoSEQ multiplex PCR was used to amplify TCRB sequences from cDNA, yielding 87-bp fragments that span the CDR3 region. The amplicons were sequenced using the Illumina HiSeq platform. On the authors' methods: PCR bias was corrected computationally using synthetic template baselines, and reads within Hamming distance 2 were collapsed, with unmergeable singletons discarded. By aligning reads against IMGT, V, D and J genes, CDR3 length, and insertions or deletions at six rearrangement sites were assigned. Within each subset, clonotype counts were normalized to sorted cell number, after which true diversity and Gini coefficients were computed with the tcR R package. The overlap coefficient, calculated on TCRB nucleotide sequences, was used to quantify repertoire sharing. Out-of-frame TCRB sequences from naive cells were analyzed as a proxy for the pre-selection repertoire. Held by TCRdb, this immuneACCESS table contains in-frame sequences only and omits some clones. Under half of the omission traces to an unresolved V gene where checked; the cause of the rest is unknown. V and J calls and clone size are those listed in that table; D and trimming were worked out from the DNA. The sample includes around 350,000 clones, with about 12% observed a single time. Roughly 0.017% of the sample comes from the top ten.

This clone has just a few counts. There is no known antigen for this receptor. Base qualities were left out, and no much larger clone turns up one base away. Distinct nucleotide sequences in the sample also encode this CDR3. A single peripheral blood draw of 95 to 150 mL on average was collected from each donor into heparinised tubes. Using a panel that included CD45RO, CCR7, CD25, CD127, CD95 and CD27, naive, central memory, regulatory and stem cell-like memory CD4+ T cells were sorted on a BD FACSAria II. All sorted populations exceeded 95% purity. PBMCs were separated immediately by Lymphoprep density gradient centrifugation and were stained directly, without being cultured. Samples were stained and sorted in pairs, with one healthy donor and one patient per experiment, so that batch effects were minimized. CDR1 and CDR2 are drawn from the germline V gene: SGHRS, YFSETQ. Counted from cysteine to phenylalanine, this CDR3 has 15 amino acids. Only the CDR3 portion is preserved as DNA: 45 bases, with reading frame beginning at the first base. Compared with germline, V lacks 3 bases and J lacks 3 bases; bases without a gene match: 2.

Recombination linked TRBV5-1 to TRBJ2-3; 12 middle bases align to TRBD2. The receptor's source is a man between 18 and 29 years old in good health. Source material: naive CD4+ T cells from blood. The cell subset or site label here, explained by the study, means: true naive CD4+ T cells. The CDR3 reads CASSSGTSGTDTQYF. The sequenced DNA is TGCGCCAGCAGCTCCGGGACTAGCGGGACAGATACGCAGTATTTT.